This is a list of T cell receptor beta chains from one sample in a study of blood T cells in healthy people across ages. TCRdb reanalysed the 5' RACE reads using MiXCR and keeps one entry per CDR3 protein. The sample includes approximately 880,000 distinct CDR3 sequences, under 50% seen only once; the top ten take 10% to 15%. Sequenced input: blood. These receptors were obtained from a man aged 30 to 45 in good health. Each CDR3 is given with its conserved first and last residue. D genes are given only for firm matches. Size tells how often a clone was seen (once, few, many) or the class of an expanded clone, and some rows leave it out.

j_call: TRBJ1-1; clone_size: -; v_call: TRBV27; d_call: TRBD1; cdr3_aa: CASSLSSDRGNTEAFF; cdr3_nt: TGTGCCAGCAGTTTATCGTCGGACAGGGGCAACACTGAAGCTTTCTTT
j_call: TRBJ2-3; clone_size: many; v_call: TRBV7-3; d_call: TRBD2; cdr3_aa: CASRLGPSGGSDTQYF; cdr3_nt: TGTGCCAGCAGGCTAGGCCCTAGCGGGGGCTCAGATACGCAGTATTTT
j_call: TRBJ1-1; clone_size: few; v_call: TRBV28; d_call: TRBD1; cdr3_aa: CASSFAGGGTEAFF; cdr3_nt: TGTGCCAGCAGTTTCGCAGGGGGAGGAACTGAAGCTTTCTTT
j_call: TRBJ2-7; clone_size: -; v_call: TRBV7-9; d_call: TRBD1; cdr3_aa: CASSLNPAGGSYEQYF; cdr3_nt: TGTGCCAGCAGCTTAAACCCCGCAGGGGGCTCCTACGAGCAGTACTTC
j_call: TRBJ2-5; clone_size: -; v_call: TRBV6-5; d_call: -; cdr3_aa: CASSDSETQYF; cdr3_nt: TGTGCCAGCAGCGACAGTGAGACCCAGTACTTC
j_call: TRBJ2-5; clone_size: -; v_call: TRBV10-2; d_call: -; cdr3_aa: CASSEEGDETQYF; cdr3_nt: TGCGCCAGCAGTGAGGAAGGGGATGAGACCCAGTACTTC
j_call: TRBJ2-1; clone_size: -; v_call: TRBV5-1; d_call: -; cdr3_aa: CASRLESSYNEQFF; cdr3_nt: TGCGCCAGCAGGCTCGAGAGCTCCTACAATGAGCAGTTCTTC
j_call: TRBJ1-2; clone_size: -; v_call: TRBV6-6; d_call: -; cdr3_aa: CASSTTIGNYGYTF; cdr3_nt: TGTGCCAGCAGTACTACTATTGGGAATTATGGCTACACCTTC
j_call: TRBJ2-1; clone_size: -; v_call: TRBV20-1; d_call: TRBD2; cdr3_aa: CSARDRQAGYYNEQFF; cdr3_nt: TGCAGTGCTAGAGATCGGCAAGCGGGGTACTACAATGAGCAGTTCTTC
j_call: TRBJ2-7; clone_size: -; v_call: TRBV12-3/TRBV12-4; d_call: -; cdr3_aa: CASTSRGGAAYEQYF; cdr3_nt: TGTGCCAGCACCTCCCGAGGGGGGGCAGCCTACGAGCAGTACTTC
j_call: TRBJ2-1; clone_size: few; v_call: TRBV6-1; d_call: -; cdr3_aa: CASSPASEAYNEQFF; cdr3_nt: TGTGCCAGCAGCCCGGCTAGCGAAGCCTACAATGAGCAGTTCTTC
j_call: TRBJ1-2; clone_size: -; v_call: TRBV4-2; d_call: TRBD1; cdr3_aa: CASSRSLRGQGAGYYGYTF; cdr3_nt: TGTGCCAGCAGCCGCTCGCTCCGGGGACAGGGGGCGGGCTACTATGGCTACACCTTC
j_call: TRBJ2-1; clone_size: few; v_call: TRBV28; d_call: -; cdr3_aa: CASSLLSDEQFF; cdr3_nt: TGTGCCAGCAGTTTATTATCCGATGAGCAGTTCTTC
j_call: TRBJ2-1; clone_size: -; v_call: TRBV7-2; d_call: -; cdr3_aa: CASSPDFQETQFF; cdr3_nt: TGTGCCAGCAGCCCTGACTTCCAAGAGACCCAGTTCTTC
j_call: TRBJ1-1; clone_size: -; v_call: TRBV18; d_call: -; cdr3_aa: CASSPQEGHTEAFF; cdr3_nt: TGTGCCAGCTCGCCTCAGGAGGGGCATACTGAAGCTTTCTTT
j_call: TRBJ2-4; clone_size: many; v_call: TRBV6-2/TRBV6-3; d_call: -; cdr3_aa: CASSYSGYIQYF; cdr3_nt: TGTGCCAGCAGTTATTCAGGATACATTCAGTACTTC
j_call: TRBJ1-6; clone_size: -; v_call: TRBV7-2; d_call: -; cdr3_aa: CASSRETGSPLHF; cdr3_nt: TGTGCCAGCAGCCGAGAGACGGGCTCACCCCTCCACTTT
j_call: TRBJ2-7; clone_size: -; v_call: TRBV20-1; d_call: -; cdr3_aa: CSAPIGGRSYEQYF; cdr3_nt: TGCAGTGCCCCTATCGGGGGACGCTCCTACGAGCAGTACTTC
j_call: TRBJ2-7; clone_size: -; v_call: TRBV27; d_call: TRBD2; cdr3_aa: CASSRTQAASGAYEQYF; cdr3_nt: TGTGCCAGCAGTCGCACGCAGGCGGCTAGCGGGGCCTACGAGCAGTACTTC
j_call: TRBJ1-1; clone_size: -; v_call: TRBV5-1; d_call: TRBD1; cdr3_aa: CASSLDRGRSDEAFF; cdr3_nt: TGCGCCAGCAGCTTGGACAGGGGGCGATCGGATGAAGCTTTCTTT
j_call: TRBJ1-4; clone_size: few; v_call: TRBV2; d_call: -; cdr3_aa: CASSDGRTGGKLFF; cdr3_nt: TGTGCCAGCAGTGATGGGCGAACGGGTGGAAAACTGTTTTTT
j_call: TRBJ2-7; clone_size: -; v_call: TRBV29-1; d_call: -; cdr3_aa: CSVEDGGPLSYEQYF; cdr3_nt: TGCAGCGTTGAAGATGGGGGACCCCTCTCCTACGAGCAGTACTTC
j_call: TRBJ2-5; clone_size: few; v_call: TRBV7-2; d_call: -; cdr3_aa: CASSSWSEETQYF; cdr3_nt: TGTGCCAGCAGCTCCTGGTCCGAGGAGACCCAGTACTTC
j_call: TRBJ1-2; clone_size: -; v_call: TRBV2; d_call: -; cdr3_aa: CASSVRAEGYGYTF; cdr3_nt: TGTGCCAGCAGTGTAAGGGCGGAAGGCTATGGCTACACCTTC
j_call: TRBJ1-1; clone_size: few; v_call: TRBV12-3/TRBV12-4; d_call: -; cdr3_aa: CASSGAAGSVNTEAFF; cdr3_nt: TGTGCCAGCAGCGGAGCGGCAGGGAGTGTCAACACTGAAGCTTTCTTT
j_call: TRBJ1-4; clone_size: -; v_call: TRBV7-6; d_call: -; cdr3_aa: CASSPGPSGSANEKLFF; cdr3_nt: TGTGCCAGCAGCCCGGGCCCCTCAGGATCAGCTAATGAAAAACTGTTTTTT
j_call: TRBJ2-4; clone_size: few; v_call: TRBV25-1; d_call: -; cdr3_aa: CASSEFTGAKNIQYF; cdr3_nt: TGTGCCAGCAGTGAATTTACGGGAGCCAAAAACATTCAGTACTTC
j_call: TRBJ2-1; clone_size: -; v_call: TRBV2; d_call: -; cdr3_aa: CASERGGRVPYNEQFF; cdr3_nt: TGTGCCAGCGAAAGGGGGGGACGCGTCCCCTACAATGAGCAGTTCTTC
j_call: TRBJ2-3; clone_size: -; v_call: TRBV6-5; d_call: TRBD1; cdr3_aa: CASSHGQVTDTQYF; cdr3_nt: TGTGCCAGCAGCCACGGACAGGTCACAGATACGCAGTATTTT
j_call: TRBJ1-6; clone_size: -; v_call: TRBV28; d_call: -; cdr3_aa: CASSLTSPLHF; cdr3_nt: TGTGCCAGCAGTTTGACAAGCCCCCTCCACTTT
j_call: TRBJ2-7; clone_size: -; v_call: TRBV7-2; d_call: TRBD1; cdr3_aa: CASSLVPTGSSYEQYF; cdr3_nt: TGTGCCAGCAGCTTAGTACCGACAGGGAGCTCCTACGAGCAGTACTTC
j_call: TRBJ2-7; clone_size: -; v_call: TRBV6-1; d_call: TRBD2; cdr3_aa: CVTWGGAVEQYF; cdr3_nt: TGTGTCACCTGGGGAGGGGCCGTAGAGCAGTACTTC
j_call: TRBJ1-1; clone_size: -; v_call: TRBV4-1; d_call: -; cdr3_aa: CASSRGDFNTEAFF; cdr3_nt: TGCGCCAGCAGCCGAGGGGACTTCAACACTGAAGCTTTCTTT
j_call: TRBJ1-2; clone_size: few; v_call: TRBV29-1; d_call: -; cdr3_aa: CSVSGRLANYGYTF; cdr3_nt: TGCAGCGTTAGCGGACGGCTAGCTAACTATGGCTACACCTTC
j_call: TRBJ2-1; clone_size: -; v_call: TRBV6-4; d_call: TRBD2; cdr3_aa: CASSARGGVYNEQFF; cdr3_nt: TGTGCCAGCAGTGCCCGGGGGGGCGTCTACAATGAGCAGTTCTTC
j_call: TRBJ2-7; clone_size: few; v_call: TRBV12-3/TRBV12-4; d_call: -; cdr3_aa: CASRADSYQQYF; cdr3_nt: TGTGCCAGCAGAGCGGACAGCTACCAGCAGTACTTC
j_call: TRBJ2-1; clone_size: many; v_call: TRBV7-2; d_call: TRBD2; cdr3_aa: CASSLDGTRGFF; cdr3_nt: TGTGCCAGCAGCTTAGATGGGACTAGAGGGTTCTTC
j_call: TRBJ2-3; clone_size: -; v_call: TRBV29-1; d_call: TRBD1; cdr3_aa: CSAGPTGGSTDTQYF; cdr3_nt: TGCAGCGCCGGACCAACAGGGGGAAGCACAGATACGCAGTATTTT
j_call: TRBJ2-7; clone_size: few; v_call: TRBV20-1; d_call: -; cdr3_aa: CSARRQVSYEQYF; cdr3_nt: TGCAGTGCTAGGCGACAGGTCTCCTACGAGCAGTACTTC
j_call: TRBJ2-5; clone_size: -; v_call: TRBV7-9; d_call: -; cdr3_aa: CASSLIWGAGENQETQYF; cdr3_nt: TGTGCCAGCAGTTTAATTTGGGGGGCAGGGGAAAACCAAGAGACCCAGTACTTC
j_call: TRBJ2-1; clone_size: -; v_call: TRBV7-2; d_call: -; cdr3_aa: CAGRLGVSNNEQFF; cdr3_nt: TGTGCCGGCAGACTAGGGGTCTCCAACAATGAGCAGTTCTTC
j_call: TRBJ1-5; clone_size: -; v_call: TRBV30; d_call: -; cdr3_aa: CAWRGLGANQPQHF; cdr3_nt: TGTGCCTGGAGGGGTTTAGGGGCAAATCAGCCCCAGCATTTT
j_call: TRBJ1-1; clone_size: -; v_call: TRBV7-9; d_call: -; cdr3_aa: CASSPNTGTEAFF; cdr3_nt: TGTGCCAGCAGCCCCAATACGGGCACTGAAGCTTTCTTT
j_call: TRBJ1-5; clone_size: few; v_call: TRBV7-9; d_call: -; cdr3_aa: CASSLSVSNQPQHF; cdr3_nt: TGTGCCAGCAGCTTGTCGGTTAGCAATCAGCCCCAGCATTTT
j_call: TRBJ2-3; clone_size: -; v_call: TRBV29-1; d_call: TRBD1; cdr3_aa: CSVDRGYTDTQYF; cdr3_nt: TGCAGTGTGGACAGGGGATACACAGATACGCAGTATTTT
j_call: TRBJ2-5; clone_size: -; v_call: TRBV20-1; d_call: -; cdr3_aa: CSASVRGETQYF; cdr3_nt: TGCAGTGCTAGCGTTCGGGGGGAGACCCAGTACTTC
j_call: TRBJ1-1; clone_size: many; v_call: TRBV20-1; d_call: -; cdr3_aa: CSASVSGMNTEAFF; cdr3_nt: TGCAGTGCTAGTGTCAGCGGAATGAACACTGAAGCTTTCTTT
j_call: TRBJ2-5; clone_size: -; v_call: TRBV12-3/TRBV12-4; d_call: -; cdr3_aa: CASRRNRAVGETQYF; cdr3_nt: TGTGCCAGCAGAAGAAATCGAGCGGTGGGGGAGACCCAGTACTTC
j_call: TRBJ2-7; clone_size: -; v_call: TRBV29-1; d_call: -; cdr3_aa: CSDCRGYEQYF; cdr3_nt: TGCAGCGACTGCAGGGGATACGAGCAGTACTTC
j_call: TRBJ1-2; clone_size: -; v_call: TRBV27; d_call: TRBD1; cdr3_aa: CASRGGAGGTYGYTF; cdr3_nt: TGTGCCAGCAGGGGGGGGGCAGGGGGGACTTATGGCTACACCTTC
j_call: TRBJ2-7; clone_size: -; v_call: TRBV20-1; d_call: TRBD1; cdr3_aa: CSALITGTGRYEQYF; cdr3_nt: TGCAGTGCCCTGATTACCGGGACAGGGAGGTACGAGCAGTACTTC
j_call: TRBJ1-5; clone_size: -; v_call: TRBV2; d_call: -; cdr3_aa: CASGGGSNQPQHF; cdr3_nt: TGTGCCAGTGGAGGGGGGAGTAATCAGCCCCAGCATTTT
j_call: TRBJ2-3; clone_size: few; v_call: TRBV4-1; d_call: TRBD2; cdr3_aa: CASSQDRTSTSGVTDTQYF; cdr3_nt: TGCGCCAGCAGCCAAGATCGGACTTCTACTAGCGGAGTCACAGATACGCAGTATTTT
j_call: TRBJ2-1; clone_size: -; v_call: TRBV12-3/TRBV12-4; d_call: TRBD2; cdr3_aa: CASKPTAGAYNEQFF; cdr3_nt: TGTGCCAGCAAACCAACAGCGGGGGCCTACAATGAGCAGTTCTTC
j_call: TRBJ2-7; clone_size: -; v_call: TRBV3-1; d_call: -; cdr3_aa: CASSQGAGLLGNEQYF; cdr3_nt: TGTGCCAGCAGCCAAGGGGCGGGACTCCTGGGAAATGAGCAGTACTTC